The rows below give T cell receptor beta chains drawn from one sample of a study of blood T cell repertoires in COVID-19. Repertoires were generated with immunoSEQ multiplex PCR, while TCRdb's copy carries only in-frame clones and drops some. Of under 500,000 clones in the sample, about 90% are singletons; the top ten hold roughly 1.8%. Source material: PBMCs or T cells enriched from blood (not recorded which). The receptors come from a young woman with acute COVID-19. Both conserved end residues are part of each CDR3. D genes are given only for firm matches. Only part of the rows carry a size: once, few, many, or a class if the clone is expanded.

cdr3_aa: CASSSTGAHYGYTF
cdr3_nt: TGTGCCAGCAGTTCGACAGGGGCTCACTATGGCTACACCTTC
clone_size: .
j_call: TRBJ1-2
v_call: TRBV28
d_call: TRBD1

cdr3_aa: CASSSQGGGLGGELFF
cdr3_nt: TGTGCCAGCAGCTCCCAGGGAGGGGGGCTGGGCGGGGAGCTGTTTTTT
clone_size: .
j_call: TRBJ2-2
v_call: TRBV7-2
d_call: .

cdr3_aa: CASSRDSTGELFF
cdr3_nt: TGTGCCAGCAGTAGGGACAGCACCGGGGAGCTGTTTTTT
clone_size: .
j_call: TRBJ2-2
v_call: TRBV6-5
d_call: TRBD1

cdr3_aa: CAISGLDTGELFF
cdr3_nt: TGTGCCATCAGTGGTCTAGATACCGGGGAGCTGTTTTTT
clone_size: few
j_call: TRBJ2-2
v_call: TRBV10-3
d_call: .

cdr3_aa: CASSFRTEGEQFF
cdr3_nt: TGTGCCAGCAGCTTCAGGACGGAGGGTGAGCAGTTCTTC
clone_size: .
j_call: TRBJ2-1
v_call: TRBV11-3
d_call: .

cdr3_aa: CASSLTTGGYSPLHF
cdr3_nt: TGTGCCAGCAGCTTAACGACAGGGGGCTATTCACCCCTCCACTTT
clone_size: .
j_call: TRBJ1-6
v_call: TRBV7-9
d_call: TRBD1

cdr3_aa: CASSFLAGIYEQYF
cdr3_nt: TGTGCCAGCAGCTTTTTAGCGGGGATCTACGAGCAGTACTTC
clone_size: .
j_call: TRBJ2-7
v_call: TRBV5-5
d_call: TRBD2

cdr3_aa: CASSQGAGTQYF
cdr3_nt: TGCGCCAGCAGCCAAGGGGCGGGTACGCAGTATTTT
clone_size: .
j_call: TRBJ2-3
v_call: TRBV4-3
d_call: .

cdr3_aa: CASSLVGREGEQYF
cdr3_nt: TGCGCCAGCAGCTTGGTTGGGCGGGAGGGCGAGCAGTACTTC
clone_size: .
j_call: TRBJ2-7
v_call: TRBV5-1
d_call: TRBD2

cdr3_aa: CASTSSDRDSNQPQHF
cdr3_nt: TGTGCCAGCACCTCGTCCGACAGGGATAGCAATCAGCCCCAGCATTTT
clone_size: .
j_call: TRBJ1-5
v_call: TRBV21-1
d_call: .

cdr3_aa: CASTSHRGELFF
cdr3_nt: TGTGCCAGTACCTCTCACCGAGGCGAGCTGTTTTTT
clone_size: .
j_call: TRBJ2-2
v_call: TRBV19
d_call: .

cdr3_aa: CAIKETSANEQFF
cdr3_nt: TGTGCCATCAAGGAGACTAGCGCCAATGAGCAGTTCTTC
clone_size: .
j_call: TRBJ2-1
v_call: TRBV10-3
d_call: TRBD2

cdr3_aa: CASSYQQVPGANVLTF
cdr3_nt: TGTGCCAGCAGTTACCAACAGGTTCCTGGGGCCAACGTCCTGACTTTC
clone_size: .
j_call: TRBJ2-6
v_call: TRBV6-5
d_call: .

cdr3_aa: CASSPGTGENTIYF
cdr3_nt: TGTGCCAGCAGTCCAGGGACAGGGGAAAACACCATATATTTT
clone_size: .
j_call: TRBJ1-3
v_call: TRBV2
d_call: TRBD1

cdr3_aa: CASSDRAGGDEQFF
cdr3_nt: TGTGCCAGCAGTGACCGAGCGGGGGGTGATGAGCAGTTCTTC
clone_size: .
j_call: TRBJ2-1
v_call: TRBV6-4
d_call: TRBD2

cdr3_aa: CASSPVVPSGSRNAGELFF
cdr3_nt: TGTGCCAGCAGCCCGGTTGTTCCTAGCGGGAGTCGGAATGCCGGGGAGCTGTTTTTT
clone_size: .
j_call: TRBJ2-2
v_call: TRBV28
d_call: TRBD2

cdr3_aa: CASSLAEVRGGSPLHF
cdr3_nt: TGTGCCAGCAGCTTGGCCGAGGTCAGAGGAGGTTCACCCCTCCACTTT
clone_size: few
j_call: TRBJ1-6
v_call: TRBV5-5
d_call: .

cdr3_aa: CASSIGTGGRNEQFF
cdr3_nt: TGTGCCAGTAGTATAGGCACAGGGGGAAGGAATGAGCAGTTCTTC
clone_size: .
j_call: TRBJ2-1
v_call: TRBV19
d_call: TRBD1

cdr3_aa: CASSQAGGGETQYF
cdr3_nt: TGCGCCAGCAGCCAAGCAGGGGGCGGTGAGACCCAGTACTTC
clone_size: .
j_call: TRBJ2-5
v_call: TRBV4-1
d_call: TRBD1

cdr3_aa: CASSKHQNTEAFF
cdr3_nt: TGCGCCAGCAGCAAGCACCAGAACACTGAAGCTTTCTTT
clone_size: .
j_call: TRBJ1-1
v_call: TRBV5-1
d_call: .

cdr3_aa: CASSLQGRGYGYTF
cdr3_nt: TGTGCCAGCAGCCTTCAGGGGAGAGGCTATGGCTACACCTTC
clone_size: .
j_call: TRBJ1-2
v_call: TRBV5-6
d_call: .

cdr3_aa: CASSKSRKEQDEQFF
cdr3_nt: TGTGCCAGCAGCAAAAGTCGAAAGGAACAGGATGAGCAGTTCTTC
clone_size: .
j_call: TRBJ2-1
v_call: TRBV21-1
d_call: .

cdr3_aa: CASRYTGGAEQYF
cdr3_nt: TGTGCCAGCAGATATACAGGGGGCGCCGAGCAGTACTTC
clone_size: few
j_call: TRBJ2-7
v_call: TRBV12-3/TRBV12-4
d_call: TRBD1

cdr3_aa: CASSLRSWGLPDNEQFF
cdr3_nt: TGTGCCAGCAGCTTAAGGTCTTGGGGGCTTCCGGACAATGAGCAGTTCTTC
clone_size: .
j_call: TRBJ2-1
v_call: TRBV7-3
d_call: .

cdr3_aa: CASSPPGTTQDTQYF
cdr3_nt: TGCGCCAGCAGCCCCCCCGGGACTACGCAAGATACGCAGTATTTT
clone_size: .
j_call: TRBJ2-3
v_call: TRBV5-1
d_call: TRBD2

cdr3_aa: CASSALQGVSEKLFF
cdr3_nt: TGTGCCAGCAGCGCCCTACAGGGAGTGAGTGAAAAACTGTTTTTT
clone_size: once
j_call: TRBJ1-4
v_call: TRBV9
d_call: .

cdr3_aa: CASSVNLRPAGSTGELFF
cdr3_nt: TGTGCCAGCAGCGTAAATCTGAGACCAGCGGGGTCGACCGGGGAGCTGTTTTTT
clone_size: .
j_call: TRBJ2-2
v_call: TRBV9
d_call: TRBD2

cdr3_aa: CASSPGLKYEQYF
cdr3_nt: TGCGCCAGCAGCCCGGGACTGAAGTACGAGCAGTACTTC
clone_size: once
j_call: TRBJ2-7
v_call: TRBV5-1
d_call: .

cdr3_aa: CASSQFPGNTIYF
cdr3_nt: TGTGCCAGCAGTCAATTTCCTGGAAACACCATATATTTT
clone_size: .
j_call: TRBJ1-3
v_call: TRBV7-8
d_call: .

cdr3_aa: CASSSVVTGTEQYF
cdr3_nt: TGTGCCAGCAGCAGCGTTGTAACAGGGACCGAGCAGTACTTC
clone_size: .
j_call: TRBJ2-7
v_call: TRBV7-6
d_call: .

cdr3_aa: CASSQSNRDVRQFF
cdr3_nt: TGTGCCAGCAGCCAGTCAAACAGGGACGTGCGGCAGTTCTTC
clone_size: .
j_call: TRBJ2-1
v_call: TRBV4-2
d_call: .

cdr3_aa: CASSQGFGINSPLHF
cdr3_nt: TGTGCCAGCAGCCAGGGCTTTGGAATTAATTCACCCCTCCACTTT
clone_size: .
j_call: TRBJ1-6
v_call: TRBV3-1/TRBV3-2
d_call: .

cdr3_aa: CASSSYREEYEQYF
cdr3_nt: TGTGCCAGCAGCTCGTACAGGGAAGAGTACGAGCAGTACTTC
clone_size: .
j_call: TRBJ2-7
v_call: TRBV7-9
d_call: .

cdr3_aa: CAWIHIVVGQFNGYTF
cdr3_nt: TGTGCCTGGATCCATATTGTGGTGGGACAGTTTAATGGCTACACCTTC
clone_size: .
j_call: TRBJ1-2
v_call: TRBV30
d_call: TRBD1

cdr3_aa: CASRRSSGNTIYF
cdr3_nt: TGTGCCAGCCGACGGAGCTCTGGAAACACCATATATTTT
clone_size: .
j_call: TRBJ1-3
v_call: TRBV12-3/TRBV12-4
d_call: .

cdr3_aa: CASSTSSGSYNEQFF
cdr3_nt: TGCGCCAGCAGCACCTCTAGCGGTTCCTACAATGAGCAGTTCTTC
clone_size: .
j_call: TRBJ2-1
v_call: TRBV5-1
d_call: TRBD2

cdr3_aa: CASSRDTSQPQHF
cdr3_nt: TGTGCCAGCAGCCGAGACACAAGCCAGCCCCAGCATTTT
clone_size: .
j_call: TRBJ1-5
v_call: TRBV7-3
d_call: .

cdr3_aa: CASSLEGGQYNEQFF
cdr3_nt: TGTGCCAGCAGCTTAGAGGGCGGACAGTACAATGAGCAGTTCTTC
clone_size: .
j_call: TRBJ2-1
v_call: TRBV11-3
d_call: .

cdr3_aa: CASSAQGAGTEAFF
cdr3_nt: TGTGCCAGCAGCGCACAGGGGGCAGGCACTGAAGCTTTCTTT
clone_size: .
j_call: TRBJ1-1
v_call: TRBV11-2
d_call: TRBD1

cdr3_aa: CASSHTLAGGPGTGELFF
cdr3_nt: TGTGCCAGCAGCCATACTCTAGCGGGGGGGCCAGGCACCGGGGAGCTGTTTTTT
clone_size: .
j_call: TRBJ2-2
v_call: TRBV4-2
d_call: TRBD2

cdr3_aa: CASSVRDRDNSPLHF
cdr3_nt: TGTGCCAGCAGCGTCCGGGACAGGGATAATTCACCCCTCCACTTT
clone_size: .
j_call: TRBJ1-6
v_call: TRBV9
d_call: TRBD1

cdr3_aa: CASSYSFRESSYGYTF
cdr3_nt: TGTGCCAGCAGTTACTCATTCCGGGAATCAAGCTATGGCTACACCTTC
clone_size: once
j_call: TRBJ1-2
v_call: TRBV6-5
d_call: .

cdr3_aa: CSASLGTEYGYTF
cdr3_nt: TGCAGTGCTAGTCTTGGGACAGAGTATGGCTACACCTTC
clone_size: once
j_call: TRBJ1-2
v_call: TRBV20-1
d_call: TRBD1

cdr3_aa: CASQGGGGNTIYF
cdr3_nt: TGTGCCAGCCAAGGGGGCGGTGGAAACACCATATATTTT
clone_size: .
j_call: TRBJ1-3
v_call: TRBV28
d_call: TRBD1

cdr3_aa: CASSTGQGLVETQYF
cdr3_nt: TGCGCCAGCAGCACGGGACAGGGGCTGGTGGAGACCCAGTACTTC
clone_size: .
j_call: TRBJ2-5
v_call: TRBV5-1
d_call: TRBD1

cdr3_aa: CASSQASPPSGEQYF
cdr3_nt: TGCGCCAGCAGCCAAGCGTCGCCTCCCTCAGGAGAGCAGTACTTC
clone_size: .
j_call: TRBJ2-7
v_call: TRBV4-3
d_call: .

cdr3_aa: CASGPLRVSYNEQFF
cdr3_nt: TGTGCCAGCGGACCTCTCAGGGTTTCCTACAATGAGCAGTTCTTC
clone_size: .
j_call: TRBJ2-1
v_call: TRBV6-5
d_call: .

cdr3_aa: CASSGGQGDTEAFF
cdr3_nt: TGTGCCAGCAGCGGAGGACAGGGGGACACTGAAGCTTTCTTT
clone_size: .
j_call: TRBJ1-1
v_call: TRBV9
d_call: TRBD1

cdr3_aa: CASSPLGTGIYGGYTF
cdr3_nt: TGTGCCAGCAGCCCTCTTGGGACAGGGATCTATGGCGGCTACACCTTC
clone_size: .
j_call: TRBJ1-2
v_call: TRBV27
d_call: TRBD1

cdr3_aa: CASSLGTATYEQYF
cdr3_nt: TGTGCCAGCAGCTTGGGGACAGCCACCTACGAGCAGTACTTC
clone_size: .
j_call: TRBJ2-7
v_call: TRBV11-2
d_call: TRBD1

cdr3_aa: CASSHAGLLGGNEQYF
cdr3_nt: TGTGCCAGCAGCCACGCGGGACTATTAGGAGGAAACGAGCAGTACTTC
clone_size: .
j_call: TRBJ2-7
v_call: TRBV3-1/TRBV3-2
d_call: TRBD2

cdr3_aa: CASTPAGELFF
cdr3_nt: TGTGCCAGCACCCCGGCCGGGGAGCTGTTTTTT
clone_size: .
j_call: TRBJ2-2
v_call: TRBV12-3/TRBV12-4
d_call: .

cdr3_aa: CASSLGSSSGGETQYF
cdr3_nt: TGCGCCAGCAGCTTGGGGTCGTCTAGCGGGGGGGAGACCCAGTACTTC
clone_size: .
j_call: TRBJ2-5
v_call: TRBV5-1
d_call: TRBD2

cdr3_aa: CATSARYGQYYEQYF
cdr3_nt: TGTGCCACCAGCGCCCGTTACGGACAGTACTACGAGCAGTACTTC
clone_size: .
j_call: TRBJ2-7
v_call: TRBV24-1
d_call: .